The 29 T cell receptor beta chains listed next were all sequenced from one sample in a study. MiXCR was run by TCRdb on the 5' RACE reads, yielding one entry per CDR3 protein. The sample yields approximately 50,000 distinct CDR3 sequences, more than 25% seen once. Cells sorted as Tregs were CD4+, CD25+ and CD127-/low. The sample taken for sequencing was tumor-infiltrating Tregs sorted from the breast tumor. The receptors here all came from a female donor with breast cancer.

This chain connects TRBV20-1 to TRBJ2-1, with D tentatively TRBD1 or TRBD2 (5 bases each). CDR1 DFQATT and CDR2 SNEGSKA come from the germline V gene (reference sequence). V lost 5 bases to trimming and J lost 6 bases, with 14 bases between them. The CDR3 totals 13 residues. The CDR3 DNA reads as TGCAGTGCTGGGGGAATTGACTTCAATGAGCAGTTCTTC. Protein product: CSAGGIDFNEQFF.

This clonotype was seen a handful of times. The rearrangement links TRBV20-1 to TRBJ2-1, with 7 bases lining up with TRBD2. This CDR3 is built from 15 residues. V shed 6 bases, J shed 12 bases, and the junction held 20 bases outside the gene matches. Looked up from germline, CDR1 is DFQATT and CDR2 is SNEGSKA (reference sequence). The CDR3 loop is CSALSSSGGLLGQFF. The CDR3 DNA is TGCAGTGCACTCTCCTCTAGCGGAGGTTTGCTGGGGCAGTTCTTC.

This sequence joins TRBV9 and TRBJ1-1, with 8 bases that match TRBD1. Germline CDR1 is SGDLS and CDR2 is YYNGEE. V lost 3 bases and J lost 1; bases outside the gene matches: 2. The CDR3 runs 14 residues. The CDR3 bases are TGTGCCAGCAGCGGAACAGGGGGGAACACTGAAGCTTTCTTT. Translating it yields CASSGTGGNTEAFF.

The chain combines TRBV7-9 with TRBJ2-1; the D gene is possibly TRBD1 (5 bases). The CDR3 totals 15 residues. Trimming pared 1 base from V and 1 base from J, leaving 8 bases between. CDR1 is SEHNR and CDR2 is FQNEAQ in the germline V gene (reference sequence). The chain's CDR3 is CASSLDNRSYNEQFF. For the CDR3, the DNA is TGTGCCAGCAGCTTAGATAACAGGTCCTACAATGAGCAGTTCTTC.

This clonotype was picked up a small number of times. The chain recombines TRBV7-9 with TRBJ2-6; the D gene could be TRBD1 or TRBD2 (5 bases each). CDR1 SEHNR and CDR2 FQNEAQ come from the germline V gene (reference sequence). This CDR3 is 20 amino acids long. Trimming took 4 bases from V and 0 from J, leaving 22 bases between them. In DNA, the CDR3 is TGTGCCAGCAGCTCGACTCTGCGGACCGGGACCATCTCTGGGGCCAACGTCCTGACTTTC. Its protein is CASSSTLRTGTISGANVLTF.

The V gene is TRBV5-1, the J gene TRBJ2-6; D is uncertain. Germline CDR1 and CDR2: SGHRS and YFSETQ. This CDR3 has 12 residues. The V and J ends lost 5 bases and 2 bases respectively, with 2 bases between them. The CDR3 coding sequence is TGCGCCAGCAGGACTGGGGCCAACGTCCTGACTTTC. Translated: CASRTGANVLTF.

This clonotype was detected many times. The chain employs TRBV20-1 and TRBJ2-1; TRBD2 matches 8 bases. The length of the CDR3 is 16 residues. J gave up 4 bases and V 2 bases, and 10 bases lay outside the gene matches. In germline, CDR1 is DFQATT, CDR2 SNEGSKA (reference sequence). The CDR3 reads CSARSGVAGLYNEQFF. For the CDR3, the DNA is TGCAGTGCTAGATCCGGGGTAGCGGGGTTATACAATGAGCAGTTCTTC.

The CDR3 coding sequence is TGTGCCAGCAGTTTATCAAGCCATGGAAACACCATATATTTT. Translated, it gives CASSLSSHGNTIYF. This rearrangement joins TRBV27 to TRBJ1-3; unclear D gene. This CDR3 is 14 amino acids long. The V gene lost 0 bases and the J gene lost 3 bases, with 6 bases spanning the gap. Germline CDR1 and CDR2: MNHEY and SMNVEV (reference sequence).

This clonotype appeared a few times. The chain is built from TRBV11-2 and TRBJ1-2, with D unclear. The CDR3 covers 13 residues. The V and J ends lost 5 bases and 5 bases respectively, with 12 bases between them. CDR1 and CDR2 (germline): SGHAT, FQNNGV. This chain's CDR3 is CASSLLAKYGYTF. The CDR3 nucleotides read TGTGCCAGCAGCCTCCTCGCCAAGTATGGCTACACCTTC.

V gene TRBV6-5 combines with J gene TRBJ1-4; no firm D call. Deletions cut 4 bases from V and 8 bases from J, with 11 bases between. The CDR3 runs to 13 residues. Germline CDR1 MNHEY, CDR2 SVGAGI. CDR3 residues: CASSLVVREKLFF. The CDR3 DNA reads TGTGCCAGCAGTTTGGTCGTGCGGGAAAAACTGTTTTTT.

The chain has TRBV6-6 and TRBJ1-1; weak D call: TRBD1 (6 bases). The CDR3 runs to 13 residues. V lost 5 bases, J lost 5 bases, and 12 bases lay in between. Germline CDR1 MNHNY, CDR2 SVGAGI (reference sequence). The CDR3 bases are TGTGCCAGCAGTATATCAGGGGAGACTGAAGCTTTCTTT. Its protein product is CASSISGETEAFF.

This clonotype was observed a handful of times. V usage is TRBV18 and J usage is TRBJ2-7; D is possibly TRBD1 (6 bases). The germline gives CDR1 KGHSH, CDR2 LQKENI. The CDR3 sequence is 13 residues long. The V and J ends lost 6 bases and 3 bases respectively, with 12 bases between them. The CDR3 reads CASSPGQNYEQYF. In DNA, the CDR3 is TGTGCCAGCTCGCCCGGACAGAACTACGAGCAGTACTTC.

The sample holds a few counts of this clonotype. The CDR3 region is CASSVPGANEQFF. CDR3 sequence (DNA): TGTGCCAGCAGCGTACCCGGGGCCAATGAGCAGTTCTTC. The rearrangement links TRBV9 to TRBJ2-1; tentatively, D is TRBD1 or TRBD2 (5 bases each). Trimming cost V 1 base and J 6 bases, with 8 bases left between them. The CDR3 is 13 residues long. Germline V gene lookup returns CDR1 SGDLS and CDR2 YYNGEE.

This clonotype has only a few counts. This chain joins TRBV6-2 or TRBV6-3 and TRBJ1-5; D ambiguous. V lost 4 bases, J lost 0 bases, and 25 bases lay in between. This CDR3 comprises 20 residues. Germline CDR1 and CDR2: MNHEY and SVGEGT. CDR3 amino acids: CASSFAEPGPRIYSNQPQHF. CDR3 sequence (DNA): TGTGCCAGCAGTTTCGCAGAACCGGGCCCCCGGATATATAGCAATCAGCCCCAGCATTTT.

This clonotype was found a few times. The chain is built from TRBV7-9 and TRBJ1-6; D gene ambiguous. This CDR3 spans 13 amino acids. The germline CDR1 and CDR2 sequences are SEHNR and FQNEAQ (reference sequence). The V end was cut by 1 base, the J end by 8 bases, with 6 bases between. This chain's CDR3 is CASSLVADSPLHF. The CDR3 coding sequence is TGTGCCAGCAGCTTAGTGGCAGATTCACCCCTCCACTTT.

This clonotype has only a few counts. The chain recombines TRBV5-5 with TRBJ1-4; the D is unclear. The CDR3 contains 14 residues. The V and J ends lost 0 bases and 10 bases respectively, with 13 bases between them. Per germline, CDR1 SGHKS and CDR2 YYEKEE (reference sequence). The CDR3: CASSLDWQAGKLFF. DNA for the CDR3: TGTGCCAGCAGCTTGGATTGGCAGGCCGGAAAACTGTTTTTT.

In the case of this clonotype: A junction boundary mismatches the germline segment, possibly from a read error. CDR3 sequence reads: CAGSMSDRGTQGYTF. In nucleotides, the CDR3 is TGTGCCGGCAGCATGTCGGACAGGGGAACTCAGGGCTACACCTTC. The V gene is TRBV7-2, the J gene TRBJ1-2; TRBD1 matches at 9 bases. Looked up from germline, CDR1 is SGHTA and CDR2 is FQGNSA. CDR3 size: 15 residues.

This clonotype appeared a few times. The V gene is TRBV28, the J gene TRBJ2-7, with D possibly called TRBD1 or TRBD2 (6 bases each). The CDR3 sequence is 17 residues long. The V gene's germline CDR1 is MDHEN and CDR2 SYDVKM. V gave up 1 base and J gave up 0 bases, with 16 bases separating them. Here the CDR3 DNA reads TGTGCCAGCAGTTTATTTAATTTACAGGGAGGCTCCTACGAGCAGTACTTC. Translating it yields CASSLFNLQGGSYEQYF.

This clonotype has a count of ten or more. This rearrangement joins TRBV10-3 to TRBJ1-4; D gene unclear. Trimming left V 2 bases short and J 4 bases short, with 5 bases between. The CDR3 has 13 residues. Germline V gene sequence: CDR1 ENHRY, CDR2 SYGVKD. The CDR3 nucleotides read TGTGCCATCAGTGAGCCCCGTAATGAAAAACTGTTTTTT. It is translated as CAISEPRNEKLFF.

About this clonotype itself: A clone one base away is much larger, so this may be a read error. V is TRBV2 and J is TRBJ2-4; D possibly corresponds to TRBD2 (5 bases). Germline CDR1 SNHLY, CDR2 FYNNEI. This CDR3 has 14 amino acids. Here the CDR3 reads CTSSDGLSTDIQYF. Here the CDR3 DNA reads TGTACCAGCAGTGATGGACTGAGCACCGACATTCAGTACTTC.

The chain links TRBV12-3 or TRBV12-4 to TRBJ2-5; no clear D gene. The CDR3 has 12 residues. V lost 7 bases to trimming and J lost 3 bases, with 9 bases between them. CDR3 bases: TGTGCCAGCATCCTGACCAAAGAGACCCAGTACTTC. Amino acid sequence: CASILTKETQYF.

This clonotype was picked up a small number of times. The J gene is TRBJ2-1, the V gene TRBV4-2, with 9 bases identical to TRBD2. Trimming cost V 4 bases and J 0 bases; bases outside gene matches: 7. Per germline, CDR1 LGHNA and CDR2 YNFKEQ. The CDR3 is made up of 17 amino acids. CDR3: CASSRTISGSSYNEQFF. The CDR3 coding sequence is TGTGCCAGCAGCCGGACTATTAGCGGGAGCTCCTACAATGAGCAGTTCTTC.

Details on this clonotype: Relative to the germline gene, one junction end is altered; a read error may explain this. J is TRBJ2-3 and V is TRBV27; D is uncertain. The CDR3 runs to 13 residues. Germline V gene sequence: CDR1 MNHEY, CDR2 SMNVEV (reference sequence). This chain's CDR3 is CASRRPNTDTQCF. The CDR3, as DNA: TGTGCCAGCAGGCGCCCAAACACGGATACGCAGTGTTTT.

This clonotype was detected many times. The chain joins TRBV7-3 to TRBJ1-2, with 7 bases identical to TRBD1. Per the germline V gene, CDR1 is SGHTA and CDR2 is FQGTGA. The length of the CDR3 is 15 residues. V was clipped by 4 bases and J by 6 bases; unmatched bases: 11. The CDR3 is CASSSVSTGSDGYTF. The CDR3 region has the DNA TGTGCCAGCAGCTCTGTTTCGACAGGGTCTGATGGCTACACCTTC. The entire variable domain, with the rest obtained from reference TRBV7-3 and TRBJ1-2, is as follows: GAGVSQTPSNKVTEKGKYVELRCDPISGHTALYWYRQSLGQGPEFLIYFQGTGAADDSGLPNDRFFAVRPEGSVSTLKIQRTERGDSAVYLCASSSVSTGSDGYTFGSGTRLTVV.

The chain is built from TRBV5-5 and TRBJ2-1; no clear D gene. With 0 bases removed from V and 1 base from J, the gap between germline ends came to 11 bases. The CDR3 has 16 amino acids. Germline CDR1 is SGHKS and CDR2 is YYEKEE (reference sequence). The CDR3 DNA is TGTGCCAGCAGCTTGGGGACGGAGTCTTCCTACAATGAGCAGTTCTTC. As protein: CASSLGTESSYNEQFF.

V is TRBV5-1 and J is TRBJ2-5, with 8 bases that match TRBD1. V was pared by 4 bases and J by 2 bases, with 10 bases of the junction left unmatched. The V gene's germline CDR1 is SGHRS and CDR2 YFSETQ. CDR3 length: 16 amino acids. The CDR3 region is CASSSGQGLLQETQYF. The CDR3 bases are TGCGCCAGCAGCAGCGGACAGGGACTGTTACAAGAGACCCAGTACTTC.

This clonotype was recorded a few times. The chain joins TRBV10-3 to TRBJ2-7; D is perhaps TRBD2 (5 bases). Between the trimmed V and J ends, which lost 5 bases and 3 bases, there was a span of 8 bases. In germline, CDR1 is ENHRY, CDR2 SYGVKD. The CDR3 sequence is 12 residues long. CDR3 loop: CAISLEGYEQYF. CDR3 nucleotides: TGTGCCATCAGTTTAGAGGGCTACGAGCAGTACTTC.

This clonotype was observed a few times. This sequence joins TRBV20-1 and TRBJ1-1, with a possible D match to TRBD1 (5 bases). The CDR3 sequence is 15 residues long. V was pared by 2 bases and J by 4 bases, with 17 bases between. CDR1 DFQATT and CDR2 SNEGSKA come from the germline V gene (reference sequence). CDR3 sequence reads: CSARSLPTGVTEAFF. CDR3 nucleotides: TGCAGTGCTAGATCTCTGCCGACGGGGGTCACTGAAGCTTTCTTT.

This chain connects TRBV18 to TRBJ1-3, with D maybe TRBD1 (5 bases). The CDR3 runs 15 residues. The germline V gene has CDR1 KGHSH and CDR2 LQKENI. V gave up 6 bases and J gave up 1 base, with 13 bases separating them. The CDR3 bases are TGTGCCAGCTCGCCGACAGCGACGTCTGGAAACACCATATATTTT. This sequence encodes CASSPTATSGNTIYF. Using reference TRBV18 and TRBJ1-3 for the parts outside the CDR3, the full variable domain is NAGVMQNPRHLVRRRGQEARLRCSPMKGHSHVYWYRQLPEEGLKFMVYLQKENIIDESGMPKERFSAEFPKEGPSILRIQQVVRGDSAAYFCASSPTATSGNTIYFGEGSWLTVV.